This TCR beta chain derives from a study of CD8 T cells in Susac syndrome. General study results and limits: The study recognized that its TCR sequencing and HLA analysis covered a relatively small number of individuals.

Germline V gives CDR1 SGHVS, CDR2 FNYEAQ. This CDR3 has 12 residues. Trimming removed 3 bases from V and 11 bases from J; junction bases left unmatched: 5. Comments on this clonotype: Its specificity is unknown.

The RNA input was roughly 0.5 to 1 ug, and it was reverse transcribed with random hexamers. The authors amplified TCR beta CDR3 across 54 Vbeta and 13 Jbeta using immunoSEQ multiplex PCR. TCRdb ran MiXCR on the immunoSEQ multiplex PCR reads and lists one entry per CDR3 protein. The data show about 300,000 distinct CDR3 sequences, almost 85% seen once. This TCR derives from a human donor with multiple sclerosis. The V and J genes are TRBV7-6 and TRBJ2-3; 7 bases line up with TRBD1. Sequenced material: CD8+ T cells from PBMCs. The CDR3 DNA follows: TGTGCCAGCAGCTTTCGACAGGGAGAGCAGTATTTT. Its translation is CASSFRQGEQYF.